The entry that follows covers one TCR beta chain sequence. It has no known antigen specificity. Within one base of it there is no much larger clone, and no base qualities were kept. Participants in the prospective study were aged roughly 18 to 89 years, lived in 24 United States geographic areas, and enrolled through a virtual design. In the prospective study, participants were assigned to cohorts based on the clinical history participants reported in a screening survey and a study questionnaire. Recovered participants in ImmuneRACE Cohort 3 were defined as having two consecutive negative NP/OP PCR tests, clearance from a healthcare professional, or resolution of symptoms. In the prospective study, whole blood, serum and a nasopharyngeal or oropharyngeal swab were collected from each participant by mobile phlebotomists. Participants in the prospective study had the option to provide additional blood draws and questionnaires over a 2-month period. Blood samples from the prospective study were shipped frozen or at room temperature prior to DNA extraction.

TCRbeta CDR3 regions were amplified from genomic DNA using the immunoSEQ Assay, a bias-controlled multiplex PCR. The authors' analysis ran thus. The number of nucleated cells in each sample was estimated from the amplification of reference gene primers within the assay. To quantify the absolute abundance of each unique TCRbeta CDR3 rearrangement, sequence reads were collapsed and filtered. For each sample, productive Simpson clonality was calculated as the square root of Simpson's diversity index over productive rearrangements. The clones in this table, taken by TCRdb from immuneACCESS, are in-frame only. Not every clone is retained; where verified, under half of the shortfall comes from an unresolved V gene, and the cause of the rest is unknown. V, J and clone size are taken as reported in that table, and D and trimming were inferred from the DNA itself. Recorded for this sample are some 320,000 clones; around 90% of them occurred a single time. Together, the top ten hold roughly 5.3% of the sample.

This specimen belongs to a study of blood T cell repertoires in COVID-19 (dated by TCRdb to the early 2020s). Background on the whole study: The collaborator samples originated in the United States, Italy and Spain and spanned the acute and convalescent phases of COVID-19. The material from the prospective study consisted of cDNA or gDNA derived from T cells, B-cell-depleted T cells, or PBMCs. Deeply sampled blood TCRbeta repertoires from subjects exposed to, actively infected with, or recovered from COVID-19 were included in the dataset. The repertoires were released in a freely available public database intended as a resource for research on the immune response to SARS-CoV-2. Samples came from the ongoing ImmuneRACE study (first 160 participants) plus 1,254 subjects from 6 global collaborators. Nearly every sample came with metadata listing a de-identified subject ID, COVID-19 status, age in years and sex. Where available, HLA class I and class II types were taken from metadata supplied by the sample provider and were not determined by assay-based typing.

What the work shows at the level of the full study, not this receptor alone: The amount of clinical and demographic metadata varied by source and participant and was provided uncurated.

Trimming takes 3 bases from V and 3 bases from J, and the germline ends sit 8 bases apart. The CDR3 holds 14 amino acids from the cysteine to the phenylalanine. The entry retains the CDR3 DNA only, 42 bases that are in frame from base 1. CDR1 and CDR2 are drawn from the germline V gene (reference sequence): LNHDA, SQIVND. This chain joins TRBV19 to TRBJ2-2; the D segment cannot be called with confidence. The sequence derives from a man between 60 and 75 years old who had recovered from COVID-19. The sequenced material came from PBMCs or T cells enriched from blood (not recorded which). CDR3 region: CASSIVRDTGELFF. The DNA is as follows: TGTGCCAGTAGTATTGTCCGGGACACCGGGGAGCTGTTTTTT.